Shown below are 14 T cell receptor beta chains from a single sample sequenced in a study of OX40 agonist ivuxolimab in advanced cancers. Using immunoSEQ multiplex PCR, the repertoire was profiled, and TCRdb retains in-frame clones only, with some absent. The sample holds tens of thousands of clones; roughly 88% are singletons and the top ten take roughly 4.3%. Sequencing was performed on CD4+ or CD8+ T cells sorted from blood, taken in a trial of the OX40 agonist ivuxolimab. The origin of the receptors is an adult with an advanced solid tumor such as melanoma, head and neck, liver or kidney cancer.

This clone occurred once. This sequence joins TRBV6-1 and TRBJ1-4; D call uncertain. Germline lookup yields CDR1 MNHNS and CDR2 SASEGT. The CDR3 spans 14 residues. V was shortened by 2 bases and J by 10 bases, with 14 bases between the two germline ends. The CDR3 DNA sequence: TGTGCCAGCAGTGAACCAGAGATAGACGGAAAACTGTTTTTT. Amino acid sequence: CASSEPEIDGKLFF.

V is TRBV7-8 and J is TRBJ1-2; 9 nucleotides agree with TRBD1. This CDR3 has 19 residues. Unmatched junction bases numbered 14, after V lost 3 bases and J lost 0 bases. Germline-derived CDR1 and CDR2 are SGHVS and FQNEAQ. In DNA, the CDR3 is TGTGCCAGCAGCTTCGGACAGGGGAGCCTACAAGCTGCTAACTATGGCTACACCTTC. This gives the protein CASSFGQGSLQAANYGYTF.

The genes are TRBV6-1 and TRBJ2-3; 11 bases map to TRBD2. CDR1 is MNHNS, CDR2 SASEGT, per germline. The V gene end was trimmed by 7 bases and the J gene end by 1 base; junction bases not matched to a gene: 1. The CDR3 totals 14 residues. The CDR3 sequence is CASKLAGGTDTQYF. The DNA of the CDR3 is TGTGCCAGCAAACTAGCGGGAGGCACAGATACGCAGTATTTT.

This chain uses TRBV7-6 with TRBJ1-3, with no clear D. CDR3 length equals 13 residues. Germline CDR1 and CDR2: SGHVS and FNYEAQ. V was clipped by 5 bases and J by 0 bases, with 5 bases between them. The CDR3 protein is CASSAVSGNTIYF. In DNA, the CDR3 is TGTGCCAGCAGCGCCGTCTCTGGAAACACCATATATTTT.

This clone was recorded once. The genes are TRBV28 and TRBJ1-1; the match to TRBD1 covers 12 bases. This CDR3 is built from 15 residues. The germline V gene has CDR1 MDHEN and CDR2 SYDVKM. V lost 9 bases and J lost 4; bases outside the gene matches: 9. The CDR3, as DNA: TGTGCCAGTCCACCGGGACAGGGGGCGATCACTGAAGCTTTCTTT. It encodes CASPPGQGAITEAFF.

A remark on this clone: One end of the junction fails to match germline, which may point to a read error. This chain links TRBV5-4 with TRBJ2-6, with 7 positions matching TRBD1. The CDR3 is made up of 15 amino acids. Germline V gives CDR1 SGHNT, CDR2 YYREEE (reference sequence). CDR3 region: CASRLDRSGANVLTF. Here the CDR3 DNA reads TGTGCCAGCAGATTGGACAGGTCTGGGGCCAACGTCCTGACTTTC. Supplemented by reference TRBV5-4 and TRBJ2-6, the full variable domain reads ETGVTQSPTHLIKTRGQQVTLRCSSQSGHNTVSWYQQALGQGPQFIFQYYREEENGRGNFPPRFSGLQFPNYSSELNVNALELDDSALYLCASRLDRSGANVLTFGAGSRLTVL.

This clone has just one count. The chain recombines TRBV4-1 with TRBJ2-7; D possibly corresponds to TRBD2 (5 bases). Germline loops: CDR1 MGHRA, CDR2 YSYEKL. Deletions cut 0 bases from V and 2 bases from J, with 14 bases between. The CDR3 is 16 residues long. CDR3 residues: CASSQDRTPPPYEQYF. In DNA, the CDR3 is TGCGCCAGCAGCCAAGATCGGACTCCACCTCCCTACGAGCAGTACTTC.

The CDR3 reads CASKLAGEGGEQYF. In DNA form, the CDR3 reads TGTGCCAGCAAGCTTGCAGGGGAGGGCGGCGAGCAGTACTTC. The rearrangement joins TRBV28 to TRBJ2-7; D might be TRBD2 (7 bases). V was shortened by 7 bases and J by 6 bases, with 19 bases between the two germline ends. Germline V gene data show CDR1 as MDHEN and CDR2 as SYDVKM. This CDR3 comprises 14 residues.

The chain carries TRBV14 and TRBJ2-7; 9 bases map to TRBD1. The CDR3 runs to 14 residues. The J segment lost 0 bases and the V segment lost 5 bases, leaving 2 bases of the junction unmatched. CDR1 is SGHDN, CDR2 FVKESK, per germline. The CDR3 sequence: CASSGTGSSYEQYF. The CDR3 DNA is TGTGCCAGCAGCGGGACAGGGAGCTCCTACGAGCAGTACTTC.

The chain combines TRBV7-9 with TRBJ2-2; D remains unclear. CDR3 length: 14 amino acids. The germline V gene encodes CDR1 SEHNR and CDR2 FQNEAQ (reference sequence). Trimming shortened V by 4 bases and J by 1 base, and 7 bases separated the two germline ends. The CDR3 DNA is TGTGCCAGCAGCTCCCTACTGAACACCGGGGAGCTGTTTTTT. Protein sequence: CASSSLLNTGELFF.

The rearrangement uses TRBV5-4 and TRBJ2-1; 9 bases are shared with TRBD1. V shed 4 bases, J shed 4 bases, and the junction held 6 bases outside the gene matches. The CDR3 contains 15 residues. From germline, CDR1 is SGHNT and CDR2 YYREEE (reference sequence). The chain's CDR3 is CASSLDRGLYNEQFF. In nucleotides, the CDR3 is TGTGCCAGCAGCCTGGACAGGGGTTTATACAATGAGCAGTTCTTC.

The V call is TRBV14, the J call TRBJ1-1; D not certain. V lost 5 bases and J lost 4, with 14 bases in between. From germline, CDR1 is SGHDN and CDR2 FVKESK. The CDR3 length is 14 residues. The CDR3 protein is CASSEQYESTEAFF. CDR3 sequence (DNA): TGTGCCAGCAGCGAGCAATATGAGAGCACTGAAGCTTTCTTT. The full variable domain, rest sourced from reference TRBV14 and TRBJ1-1, is EAGVTQFPSHSVIEKGQTVTLRCDPISGHDNLYWYRRVMGKEIKFLLHFVKESKQDESGMPNNRFLAERTGGTYSTLKVQPAELEDSGVYFCASSEQYESTEAFFGQGTRLTVV.

The genes are TRBV5-1 and TRBJ1-2; D is possibly TRBD1 (5 bases). This CDR3 has 15 amino acids. V lost 0 bases to trimming and J lost 8 bases, with 17 bases between them. Germline lookup yields CDR1 SGHRS and CDR2 YFSETQ. CDR3 in amino acids: CASSLASTELGGYTF. In DNA, the CDR3 is TGCGCCAGCAGCTTGGCTTCGACAGAGCTCGGGGGCTACACCTTC.

The chain joins TRBV28 to TRBJ2-7; tentatively, D is TRBD1 (5 bases). The CDR3 covers 15 residues. Germline CDR1 is MDHEN and CDR2 is SYDVKM. Trimming shortened V by 4 bases and J by 2 bases, and 15 bases separated the two germline ends. The CDR3 protein is CASSSPQGLTYEQYF. The CDR3 DNA is TGTGCCAGCAGTTCCCCCCAGGGTTTAACCTACGAGCAGTACTTC.